The rows below give T cell receptor beta chains drawn from one sample of a study of cytomegalovirus exposure and HLA in healthy donors. Clones were sequenced by immunoSEQ multiplex PCR, and TCRdb holds only the in-frame ones, with some missing. The sample includes approximately 160,000 clones, 77% of them seen just once. The specimen was PBMCs. These receptor sequences come from a young woman in good health and CMV-seronegative. CDR3s include the opening cysteine and the closing phenylalanine or tryptophan. The order of the fields is J gene, V gene, D gene, clone size, CDR3 protein, CDR3 DNA. A D gene is named only where the DNA matches it firmly. A clone size is listed for some rows: how often the clone was seen (once, few, many), or a class if it is expanded.

j_call: TRBJ1-4; v_call: TRBV2; d_call: NA; clone_size: NA; cdr3_aa: CASKEDRYNEKLFF; cdr3_nt: TGTGCCAGCAAAGAAGACAGGTATAATGAAAAACTGTTTTTT
j_call: TRBJ1-2; v_call: TRBV5-4; d_call: NA; clone_size: NA; cdr3_aa: CAGTSGYYGYTF; cdr3_nt: TGTGCCGGCACTTCGGGGTACTATGGCTACACCTTC
j_call: TRBJ2-3; v_call: TRBV19; d_call: NA; clone_size: NA; cdr3_aa: CASSIQLATDTQYF; cdr3_nt: TGTGCCAGTAGTATACAGCTAGCAACAGATACGCAGTATTTT
j_call: TRBJ2-3; v_call: TRBV19; d_call: TRBD1; clone_size: NA; cdr3_aa: CAIRDRGADTQYF; cdr3_nt: TGTGCCATTCGGGACAGGGGTGCAGATACGCAGTATTTT
j_call: TRBJ2-7; v_call: TRBV4-1; d_call: NA; clone_size: few; cdr3_aa: CASSQVAVRYKYEQYF; cdr3_nt: TGCGCCAGCAGCCAAGTCGCGGTTCGATATAAATACGAGCAGTACTTC
j_call: TRBJ1-6; v_call: TRBV27; d_call: NA; clone_size: NA; cdr3_aa: CASSPRPLRVSYNSPLHF; cdr3_nt: TGTGCCAGCAGTCCCCGGCCCCTTCGGGTGTCCTATAATTCACCCCTCCACTTT
j_call: TRBJ2-7; v_call: TRBV14; d_call: NA; clone_size: NA; cdr3_aa: CASSQQGSYEQYF; cdr3_nt: TGTGCCAGCAGCCAACAGGGGTCCTACGAGCAGTACTTC
j_call: TRBJ1-1; v_call: TRBV28; d_call: NA; clone_size: NA; cdr3_aa: CASTEPGGDNTEAFF; cdr3_nt: TGTGCCAGCACCGAACCGGGGGGGGATAACACTGAAGCTTTCTTT
j_call: TRBJ1-2; v_call: TRBV7-9; d_call: NA; clone_size: NA; cdr3_aa: CASSREIYGYTF; cdr3_nt: TGTGCCAGCAGCAGGGAGATCTATGGCTACACCTTC
j_call: TRBJ2-2; v_call: TRBV7-9; d_call: NA; clone_size: NA; cdr3_aa: CASSSQGTGELFF; cdr3_nt: TGTGCCAGCAGCTCCCAGGGAACCGGGGAGCTGTTTTTT
j_call: TRBJ2-3; v_call: TRBV10-1; d_call: TRBD1; clone_size: NA; cdr3_aa: CASSEWGGQGIGDTQYF; cdr3_nt: TGCGCCAGCAGTGAGTGGGGGGGACAGGGGATTGGGGATACGCAGTATTTT
j_call: TRBJ2-1; v_call: TRBV27; d_call: NA; clone_size: NA; cdr3_aa: CASSLLMRADEQFF; cdr3_nt: TGTGCCAGCAGTTTATTAATGAGAGCCGATGAGCAGTTCTTC
j_call: TRBJ2-4; v_call: TRBV19; d_call: TRBD1; clone_size: NA; cdr3_aa: CASSSRTGGVKNIQYF; cdr3_nt: TGTGCCAGTAGTTCGAGGACAGGGGGTGTCAAAAACATTCAGTACTTC
j_call: TRBJ2-7; v_call: TRBV15; d_call: TRBD1; clone_size: NA; cdr3_aa: CATSKTTGTATYEQYF; cdr3_nt: TGTGCCACCAGCAAAACTACCGGGACAGCTACCTACGAGCAGTACTTC
j_call: TRBJ2-5; v_call: TRBV19; d_call: TRBD2; clone_size: NA; cdr3_aa: CASSSLAGVLGTQYF; cdr3_nt: TGTGCCAGTAGTAGTCTAGCGGGAGTCCTCGGGACCCAGTACTTC
j_call: TRBJ1-6; v_call: TRBV5-4; d_call: TRBD1; clone_size: NA; cdr3_aa: CASSLETGGDNSPLHF; cdr3_nt: TGTGCCAGCAGCTTGGAGACAGGGGGCGATAATTCACCCCTCCACTTT
j_call: TRBJ2-7; v_call: TRBV7-8; d_call: TRBD2; clone_size: once; cdr3_aa: CASSAPLAGEDEQYF; cdr3_nt: TGTGCCAGCAGCGCACCGCTAGCGGGAGAGGACGAGCAGTACTTC
j_call: TRBJ2-7; v_call: TRBV27; d_call: TRBD2; clone_size: NA; cdr3_aa: CASSYGGRAYEQYF; cdr3_nt: TGTGCCAGCAGTTATGGCGGGAGGGCGTACGAGCAGTACTTC
j_call: TRBJ1-1; v_call: TRBV30; d_call: NA; clone_size: few; cdr3_aa: CAWSTTYRSPNTEAFF; cdr3_nt: TGTGCCTGGAGTACCACGTACAGGAGCCCGAACACTGAAGCTTTCTTT
j_call: TRBJ2-3; v_call: TRBV30; d_call: NA; clone_size: few; cdr3_aa: CAWSVARFKDTQYF; cdr3_nt: TGTGCCTGGAGTGTGGCTAGATTCAAAGATACGCAGTATTTT
j_call: TRBJ1-2; v_call: TRBV28; d_call: NA; clone_size: NA; cdr3_aa: CASTKGVYGYTF; cdr3_nt: TGTGCCAGCACGAAAGGGGTCTATGGCTACACCTTC
j_call: TRBJ1-3; v_call: TRBV29-1; d_call: NA; clone_size: NA; cdr3_aa: CSVARGNTIYF; cdr3_nt: TGCAGCGTGGCCCGAGGAAACACCATATATTTT
j_call: TRBJ1-2; v_call: TRBV29-1; d_call: TRBD1; clone_size: NA; cdr3_aa: CSVECSPTGNYGYPF; cdr3_nt: TGCAGCGTTGAATGCTCCCCGACAGGGAACTATGGCTACCCCTTC
j_call: TRBJ1-1; v_call: TRBV5-4; d_call: TRBD1; clone_size: NA; cdr3_aa: CASSLRTGGDTEAFF; cdr3_nt: TGTGCCAGCAGCTTACGGACAGGGGGCGATACTGAAGCTTTCTTT
j_call: TRBJ2-1; v_call: TRBV10-3; d_call: TRBD2; clone_size: NA; cdr3_aa: CAISDRLAGGYNEQFF; cdr3_nt: TGTGCCATCAGTGACCGACTAGCGGGAGGCTACAATGAGCAGTTCTTC
j_call: TRBJ1-2; v_call: TRBV5-4; d_call: TRBD1; clone_size: NA; cdr3_aa: CASSSGTGQTSYGYTF; cdr3_nt: TGTGCCAGCAGCTCCGGGACAGGGCAAACAAGCTACGGCTACACCTTC
j_call: TRBJ1-2; v_call: TRBV18; d_call: NA; clone_size: NA; cdr3_aa: CASSPESNYGYTF; cdr3_nt: TGTGCCAGCTCACCGGAGTCGAACTATGGCTACACCTTC
j_call: TRBJ2-7; v_call: TRBV6-5; d_call: TRBD1; clone_size: NA; cdr3_aa: CASRGGQGLSYEQYF; cdr3_nt: TGTGCCAGCAGGGGCGGACAGGGGCTTTCCTACGAGCAGTACTTC
j_call: TRBJ1-3; v_call: TRBV19; d_call: NA; clone_size: NA; cdr3_aa: CATSVNFGNTIYF; cdr3_nt: TGTGCCACCTCTGTTAATTTTGGAAACACCATATATTTT
j_call: TRBJ1-1; v_call: TRBV2; d_call: TRBD1; clone_size: NA; cdr3_aa: CASSGLRGWTEAFF; cdr3_nt: TGTGCCAGCAGTGGTCTCAGGGGGTGGACTGAAGCTTTCTTT
j_call: TRBJ2-2; v_call: TRBV6-1; d_call: TRBD1; clone_size: once; cdr3_aa: CASRGQGGAGELFF; cdr3_nt: TGTGCCAGCAGGGGACAGGGCGGCGCCGGGGAGCTGTTTTTT
j_call: TRBJ1-1; v_call: TRBV6-5; d_call: NA; clone_size: NA; cdr3_aa: CASSYDTGMKTEAFF; cdr3_nt: TGTGCCAGCAGTTACGACACAGGGATGAAGACTGAAGCTTTCTTT
j_call: TRBJ1-4; v_call: TRBV7-2; d_call: NA; clone_size: once; cdr3_aa: CASSSGVSTNEKLFF; cdr3_nt: TGTGCCAGCAGCTCAGGGGTTTCAACTAATGAAAAACTGTTTTTT
j_call: TRBJ2-7; v_call: TRBV19; d_call: NA; clone_size: NA; cdr3_aa: CASSIAAGPLYEQYF; cdr3_nt: TGTGCCAGTAGTATCGCGGCAGGGCCCCTCTACGAGCAGTACTTC
j_call: TRBJ1-6; v_call: TRBV10-2; d_call: TRBD1; clone_size: NA; cdr3_aa: CASSEGRGNSPLHF; cdr3_nt: TGCGCCAGCAGTGAAGGCAGGGGGAATTCACCCCTCCACTTT
j_call: TRBJ1-1; v_call: TRBV7-6; d_call: NA; clone_size: NA; cdr3_aa: CASSLSGQNTEAFF; cdr3_nt: TGTGCCAGCAGCTTAAGTGGGCAGAACACTGAAGCTTTCTTT
j_call: TRBJ2-5; v_call: TRBV30; d_call: NA; clone_size: NA; cdr3_aa: CAWNPPRLVAGTQYF; cdr3_nt: TGTGCCTGGAATCCCCCACGACTAGTTGCGGGGACCCAGTACTTC
j_call: TRBJ2-3; v_call: TRBV5-6; d_call: TRBD2; clone_size: NA; cdr3_aa: CASSRTSGVVDTQYF; cdr3_nt: TGTGCCAGCAGCCGGACTAGCGGGGTGGTAGATACGCAGTATTTT
j_call: TRBJ1-4; v_call: TRBV5-1; d_call: NA; clone_size: few; cdr3_aa: CASSLGQDAIANEKLFF; cdr3_nt: TGCGCCAGCAGCTTGGGACAGGACGCGATAGCTAATGAAAAACTGTTTTTT
j_call: TRBJ2-3; v_call: TRBV13; d_call: TRBD2; clone_size: NA; cdr3_aa: CASSLAGRRTDTQYF; cdr3_nt: TGTGCCAGCAGCTTGGCCGGGAGGCGCACAGATACGCAGTATTTT
j_call: TRBJ1-2; v_call: TRBV7-9; d_call: TRBD1; clone_size: NA; cdr3_aa: CAGTRDSQRGGYTF; cdr3_nt: TGTGCCGGCACCCGGGACAGCCAGAGAGGTGGCTACACCTTC
j_call: TRBJ1-4; v_call: TRBV7-2; d_call: TRBD1; clone_size: NA; cdr3_aa: CASSLALGTGSEKLFF; cdr3_nt: TGTGCCAGCAGCTTAGCGCTGGGGACAGGAAGTGAAAAACTGTTTTTT
j_call: TRBJ2-3; v_call: TRBV7-3; d_call: TRBD1; clone_size: NA; cdr3_aa: CASSQSGGDRGSTDTQYF; cdr3_nt: TGTGCCAGCAGCCAAAGTGGGGGGGACAGGGGAAGCACAGATACGCAGTATTTT
j_call: TRBJ2-1; v_call: TRBV7-9; d_call: TRBD2; clone_size: NA; cdr3_aa: CASTPRLAGVGGEQFF; cdr3_nt: TGTGCCAGCACCCCGCGGCTAGCGGGAGTAGGTGGTGAGCAGTTCTTC
j_call: TRBJ1-5; v_call: TRBV6-1; d_call: TRBD1; clone_size: NA; cdr3_aa: CASSPTGADQPQHF; cdr3_nt: TGTGCCAGCAGCCCCACAGGGGCGGATCAGCCCCAGCATTTT
j_call: TRBJ2-2; v_call: TRBV19; d_call: NA; clone_size: NA; cdr3_aa: CASSIFNRVGTGELFF; cdr3_nt: TGTGCCAGTAGTATCTTTAACAGGGTAGGCACCGGGGAGCTGTTTTTT
j_call: TRBJ2-2; v_call: TRBV7-2; d_call: NA; clone_size: NA; cdr3_aa: CASSLAGGTGELFF; cdr3_nt: TGTGCCAGCAGCTTAGCAGGGGGAACCGGGGAGCTGTTTTTT
j_call: TRBJ2-7; v_call: TRBV7-9; d_call: TRBD2; clone_size: NA; cdr3_aa: CASSLRTSGSYEQYF; cdr3_nt: TGTGCCAGCAGCCTAAGGACTAGCGGGTCCTACGAGCAGTACTTC